The 29 T cell receptor beta chains reported below all come from one sample, sequenced in a study of T cells after somatic rescue of genetic block. The repertoire was sequenced with immunoSEQ multiplex PCR; TCRdb's copy has only in-frame clones and lacks some. The table has about 88,000 clones, around 90% seen once. Sequenced input: peripheral blood mononuclear cells (PBMCs). The receptors shown here come from a woman aged 18-35 years.

CDR3 region: CASSPTAGAGNTIYF. CDR3 coding DNA: TGTGCCAGCTCACCAACGGCAGGAGCTGGAAACACCATATATTTT. The chain carries TRBV18 and TRBJ1-3; D gene uncertain. Germline assignment: CDR1 KGHSH and CDR2 LQKENI. Trimming left V 2 bases short and J 2 bases short, with 10 bases between. The CDR3 consists of 15 residues.

This clone was recorded only once. Additional DNA sequences in this sample encode the identical CDR3. J is TRBJ1-5 and V is TRBV28, with D hard to call. The length of the CDR3 is 14 residues. Trimming pared 2 bases from V and 4 bases from J, leaving 9 bases between. Germline V gene data show CDR1 as MDHEN and CDR2 as SYDVKM. CDR3 in DNA: TGTGCCAGCAGTTTACAAGGGAGGAATCAGCCCCAGCATTTT. Translated, it gives CASSLQGRNQPQHF. The complete variable domain, with remaining parts taken from reference TRBV28 and TRBJ1-5, reads DVKVTQSSRYLVKRTGEKVFLECVQDMDHENMFWYRQDPGLGLRLIYFSYDVKMKEKGDIPEGYSVSREKKERFSLILESASTNQTSMYLCASSLQGRNQPQHFGDGTRLSIL.

The CDR3 DNA sequence: TGTGCCAGCAGCGATTACCAGGGGGCACGTCAGCCCCAGCATTTT. This gives the protein CASSDYQGARQPQHF. The V call is TRBV28, the J call TRBJ1-5; 8 bases fit TRBD1. The ends lost 6 bases at V and 6 bases at J; junction bases unmatched: 10. The CDR3 extends over 15 amino acids. The germline V gene encodes CDR1 MDHEN and CDR2 SYDVKM.

This chain links TRBV2 with TRBJ2-1, with 10 nucleotides matching TRBD2. Per germline, CDR1 SNHLY and CDR2 FYNNEI. There are 14 residues in the CDR3. The junction had 10 bases not matched to a gene; V was cut back by 10 bases and J by 7 bases. This chain's CDR3 is CATILGLARNEQFF. The DNA of the CDR3 is TGTGCCACCATCCTGGGACTAGCGAGGAATGAGCAGTTCTTC.

CDR3 in amino acids: CASSRRPGLGGNEQFF. CDR3 DNA sequence: TGTGCCAGCAGCCGAAGACCGGGACTAGGGGGCAATGAGCAGTTCTTC. The chain combines TRBV11-3 with TRBJ2-1, with 8 bases aligning to TRBD2. The CDR3 extends over 16 amino acids. Germline CDR1 SGHNT, CDR2 YENEEA. The ends lost 5 bases at V and 6 bases at J; junction bases unmatched: 12.

This clone has just one count. The genes are TRBV29-1 and TRBJ1-2, with D unresolved. There are 13 residues in the CDR3. The V and J ends lost 3 bases and 4 bases respectively, with 12 bases between them. Germline V gives CDR1 SQVTM, CDR2 ANQGSEA. CDR3 protein: CSVERPTSYGYTF. The CDR3 DNA reads TGCAGCGTTGAGCGCCCGACCAGCTATGGCTACACCTTC.

This clone is a singleton in its sample. The chain recombines TRBV20-1 with TRBJ2-5, with D maybe TRBD1 (6 bases). Trimming removed 6 bases at V and 4 bases at J, with 9 bases between. CDR1 DFQATT and CDR2 SNEGSKA come from the germline V gene (reference sequence). CDR3 length equals 11 residues. The DNA for the CDR3 is TGCAGTGCCCCCAGGGGAGAGACCCAGTACTTC. Residues: CSAPRGETQYF.

The V and J genes are TRBV7-3 and TRBJ2-2; the match to TRBD1 covers 9 bases. V lost 5 bases and J lost 4; bases outside the gene matches: 5. Per germline, CDR1 SGHTA and CDR2 FQGTGA. The CDR3 has 15 amino acids. The CDR3 DNA follows: TGTGCCAGCAGCCTCACAGGGGGCCGCACCGGGGAGCTGTTTTTT. It codes for CASSLTGGRTGELFF.

This clone is a singleton in its sample. CDR3 protein: CASSWDSNEKLFF. CDR3 DNA: TGCGCCAGCAGCTGGGACAGCAATGAAAAACTGTTTTTT. The chain employs TRBV5-1 and TRBJ1-4; 7 nucleotides line up with TRBD1. Trimming at V came to 3 bases and at J to 5 bases, leaving 1 base not matched to a gene. The CDR3 runs to 13 residues. Germline lookup yields CDR1 SGHRS and CDR2 YFSETQ.

This clone was counted only a few times. The V and J genes are TRBV7-9 and TRBJ1-5; D not resolved. CDR1 SEHNR and CDR2 FQNEAQ come from the germline V gene (reference sequence). The ends were cut back, 1 base at V and 6 bases at J, with 7 bases in the middle. This CDR3 spans 13 amino acids. The CDR3 spells CASSLEGFQPQHF. The CDR3 DNA reads TGTGCCAGCAGCTTAGAAGGGTTTCAGCCCCAGCATTTT.

Written as DNA, the CDR3 is TGCGCCAGCAGCTTGTTTACCTCTAACTATGGCTACACCTTC. This translates into CASSLFTSNYGYTF. The chain combines TRBV5-1 with TRBJ1-2; D remains unclear. Looked up from germline, CDR1 is SGHRS and CDR2 is YFSETQ. V lost 1 base and J lost 0, with 7 bases in between. The CDR3 has 14 amino acids.

The chain has TRBV6-5 and TRBJ2-3; 8 positions match TRBD2. The CDR3 sequence is 15 residues long. After removal of 5 bases from V and 1 base from J, the junction contained 5 bases not matched to a gene. Per germline, CDR1 MNHEY and CDR2 SVGAGI. CDR3 DNA sequence: TGTGCCAGCAGTACCCTAGCGGGTCGCACAGATACGCAGTATTTT. It codes for CASSTLAGRTDTQYF.

This clone was seen once. This rearrangement joins TRBV10-2 to TRBJ1-3; the D gene is possibly TRBD1 (5 bases). The ends were cut back, 5 bases at V and 2 bases at J, with 7 bases in the middle. Germline CDR1 and CDR2: WSHSY and SAAADI. The CDR3 totals 13 residues. CDR3 sequence reads: CASSWDAGNTIYF. DNA for the CDR3: TGCGCCAGCAGTTGGGACGCTGGAAACACCATATATTTT.

CDR3 in DNA: TGTGCCAGTAGCCTACATAAAACCAGTGGGTACGAGCAGTACTTC. This gives the protein CASSLHKTSGYEQYF. The chain carries TRBV19 and TRBJ2-7; no definite D call. This CDR3 is built from 15 residues. Germline assignment: CDR1 LNHDA and CDR2 SQIVND (reference sequence). V was clipped by 6 bases and J by 4 bases, with 19 bases between them. Full variable domain (rest looked up from reference TRBV19 and TRBJ2-7): DGGITQSPKYLFRKEGQNVTLSCEQNLNHDAMYWYRQDPGQGLRLIYYSQIVNDFQKGDIAEGYSVSREKKESFPLTVTSAQKNPTAFYLCASSLHKTSGYEQYFGPGTRLTVT.

The chain couples TRBV9 to TRBJ2-5; the D is unclear. Trimming pared 0 bases from V and 2 bases from J, leaving 11 bases between. The CDR3 is made up of 15 amino acids. The germline CDR1 and CDR2 sequences are SGDLS and YYNGEE. This chain's CDR3 is CASSVGADRQETQYF. Written as DNA, the CDR3 is TGTGCCAGCAGCGTAGGGGCGGACCGTCAAGAGACCCAGTACTTC.

This chain joins TRBV6-1 and TRBJ1-1, with D perhaps matching TRBD1 (6 bases). The germline gives CDR1 MNHNS, CDR2 SASEGT. The CDR3 covers 15 residues. V dropped 6 bases and J dropped 1 base, with 15 bases sitting between them. CDR3 in amino acids: CASRFSGTPNTEAFF. The CDR3 DNA sequence: TGTGCCAGCAGGTTTTCCGGGACACCGAACACTGAAGCTTTCTTT.

The V call is TRBV6-6, the J call TRBJ2-7, with D tentatively TRBD1 (8 bases). CDR3 length: 12 amino acids. V lost 6 bases, J lost 6 bases, and 12 bases lay in between. CDR1 is MNHNY, CDR2 SVGAGI, per germline (reference sequence). CDR3 DNA sequence: TGTGCCAGCAGCACAGGGGGGGGCGAGCAGTACTTC. Translated, it gives CASSTGGGEQYF.

V usage is TRBV5-1 and J usage is TRBJ2-2; 7 bases agree with TRBD2. The V gene end was trimmed by 5 bases and the J gene end by 4 bases; junction bases not matched to a gene: 5. The CDR3 runs 14 residues. The germline V gene encodes CDR1 SGHRS and CDR2 YFSETQ. CDR3 coding DNA: TGCGCCAGCAGGTGGGACTACCTCACCGGGGAGCTGTTTTTT. Translation: CASRWDYLTGELFF.

V is TRBV7-9 and J is TRBJ1-4, with 7 bases aligning to TRBD1. V was pared by 2 bases and J by 5 bases, with 8 bases of the junction left unmatched. The CDR3 has 16 residues. In germline, CDR1 is SEHNR, CDR2 FQNEAQ (reference sequence). CDR3 amino acids: CASSLSAGQPNEKLFF. CDR3 nucleotides: TGTGCCAGCAGCTTATCCGCGGGACAGCCAAATGAAAAACTGTTTTTT.

This clone was seen once. The V gene is TRBV28, the J gene TRBJ1-2, with 8 nucleotides matching TRBD1. The CDR3 has 14 residues. The V segment lost 6 bases and the J segment 4 bases; nucleotides outside the gene matches: 7. Per the germline V gene, CDR1 is MDHEN and CDR2 is SYDVKM. Here the CDR3 reads CASSLTGGSYGYTF. CDR3 DNA: TGTGCCAGCAGCCTAACAGGGGGAAGCTATGGCTACACCTTC.

The chain links TRBV28 to TRBJ1-2; D gene ambiguous. The CDR3 has 15 amino acids. Germline V gene sequence: CDR1 MDHEN, CDR2 SYDVKM. The V end lost 1 base, the J end lost 4 bases, and 13 bases lay between the germline ends. CDR3 in amino acids: CASSLYLRTLYGYTF. CDR3 bases: TGTGCCAGCAGTTTATACCTGCGCACCCTCTATGGCTACACCTTC.

The V and J genes are TRBV27 and TRBJ2-7; D may be TRBD2 (5 bases). Germline V gene sequence: CDR1 MNHEY, CDR2 SMNVEV (reference sequence). The CDR3 runs 14 residues. The ends were cut back, 2 bases at V and 3 bases at J, with 11 bases in the middle. CDR3 nucleotides: TGTGCCAGCAGTTTAACGCTAGCCGGCTACGAGCAGTACTTC. It specifies CASSLTLAGYEQYF.

V usage is TRBV19 and J usage is TRBJ1-3, with no clear D. Germline CDR1 reads LNHDA; CDR2 reads SQIVND (reference sequence). The length of the CDR3 is 14 residues. Trimming cost V 7 bases and J 4 bases, with 14 bases left between them. In nucleotides, the CDR3 is TGTGCCAGTACCCCGCGGCAGCTCGGAAACACCATATATTTT. Its translation: CASTPRQLGNTIYF.

The genes are TRBV5-1 and TRBJ1-1; D is uncertain. V was cut by 5 bases and J by 1 base, with 9 bases left in between. The CDR3 is 13 residues long. CDR1 is SGHRS, CDR2 YFSETQ, per germline. CDR3 coding DNA: TGCGCCAGCAGAAGGACGGAGAACACTGAAGCTTTCTTT. Its protein is CASRRTENTEAFF.

The chain joins TRBV10-3 to TRBJ2-3; the match to TRBD2 covers 11 bases. The V gene end was trimmed by 7 bases and the J gene end by 9 bases; junction bases not matched to a gene: 9. Germline CDR1 ENHRY, CDR2 SYGVKD. The CDR3 contains 14 residues. CDR3 sequence reads: CAIKTVAGGGTQYF. The CDR3 DNA reads as TGTGCCATCAAGACGGTAGCGGGAGGGGGGACGCAGTATTTT.

The chain joins TRBV6-5 to TRBJ1-1, with D maybe TRBD1 (5 bases). The CDR3 spans 13 residues. V was pared by 7 bases and J by 10 bases, with 19 bases between. Germline-derived CDR1 and CDR2 are MNHEY and SVGAGI. DNA for the CDR3: TGTGCCAGCACCCCGATTGGGGGTCGGGGAGCTTTCTTT. As protein: CASTPIGGRGAFF.

J is TRBJ2-2 and V is TRBV7-2; 10 bases line up with TRBD2. With V trimmed by 1 base and J by 4 bases, 6 bases remained unmatched. Germline V gives CDR1 SGHTA, CDR2 FQGNSA. The CDR3 has 17 amino acids. Here the CDR3 DNA reads TGTGCCAGCAGCTTAGTTAGGCTAGCGGGAGTCACCGGGGAGCTGTTTTTT. It yields the protein CASSLVRLAGVTGELFF.

V is TRBV29-1 and J is TRBJ2-1, with D unclear. Trimming took 8 bases from V and 7 from J, leaving 9 bases between them. Germline-derived CDR1 and CDR2 are SQVTM and ANQGSEA. This CDR3 spans 10 amino acids. CDR3 bases: TGCAGCCCGAAGGTAAATGAGCAGTTCTTC. Translating it yields CSPKVNEQFF.

V and J are TRBV27 and TRBJ2-5; no clear D gene. The germline V gene encodes CDR1 MNHEY and CDR2 SMNVEV (reference sequence). CDR3 size: 13 residues. V lost 3 bases and J lost 5, with 10 bases in between. The CDR3 protein is CASSFSPLETQYF. Written as DNA, the CDR3 is TGTGCCAGCAGTTTTTCCCCGCTCGAGACCCAGTACTTC.